Each of the 23 T cell receptor beta chains below was sequenced from the same sample in a study of T cells in Graves' hyperthyroidism and ophthalmopathy. Amplification of TCR beta CDR3 regions was performed using RNA transcripts as template. HTBI primers were the set used in a first-round RT-PCR of the TCR CDR3. TCRdb independently ran MiXCR on the multiplex PCR reads; one entry per CDR3 protein. The sample contains some 340,000 distinct CDR3 sequences, approximately 13% of which appear only once. Sequences were obtained from blood. These receptors came from a woman aged 40 to 55 with Graves' ophthalmopathy.

Only a few counts were recorded for this clonotype. This chain links TRBV12-5 with TRBJ2-7; possible D gene TRBD1, 6 bases. Per germline, CDR1 LGHNT and CDR2 FRNRAP. The CDR3 runs 16 residues. The V gene lost 2 bases and the J gene lost 6 bases, with 20 bases spanning the gap. The CDR3 sequence is CASGLTQDSYRCEQYF. CDR3 bases: TGTGCTAGTGGTTTGACACAGGACAGTTACAGGTGCGAGCAGTACTTC. Together with reference TRBV12-5 and TRBJ2-7, the CDR3 gives the full variable domain: DARVTQTPRHKVTEMGQEVTMRCQPILGHNTVFWYRQTMMQGLELLAYFRNRAPLDDSGMPKDRFSAEMPDATLATLKIQPSEPRDSAVYFCASGLTQDSYRCEQYFGPGTRLTVT.

This clonotype was observed at least ten times. V gene TRBV20-1 combines with J gene TRBJ2-5; D tentatively reads TRBD1 or TRBD2 (6 bases each). With 5 bases removed from V and 4 bases from J, the gap between germline ends came to 20 bases. The CDR3 is made up of 15 amino acids. Germline assignment: CDR1 DFQATT and CDR2 SNEGSKA (reference sequence). The CDR3, as DNA: TGCAGTGCTGGGGGACTGCAGGGGTGGGGAGAGACCCAGTACTTC. It translates to CSAGGLQGWGETQYF.

In its sample, this clonotype was seen many times. V and J are TRBV20-1 and TRBJ2-3; D tentatively reads TRBD1 or TRBD2 (6 bases each). The germline V and J ends were trimmed by 5 bases and 2 bases, with 17 bases remaining between them. Germline V lookup: CDR1 DFQATT, CDR2 SNEGSKA (reference sequence). The CDR3 contains 15 residues. CDR3 sequence reads: CSACARRGDTDTQYF. CDR3 nucleotide sequence: TGCAGTGCTTGTGCACGGAGGGGGGACACAGATACGCAGTATTTT.

J is TRBJ1-1 and V is TRBV5-1; D possibly corresponds to TRBD1 (6 bases). The CDR3 covers 14 residues. The germline V gene encodes CDR1 SGHRS and CDR2 YFSETQ. Trimming removed 4 bases from V and 3 bases from J, with 13 bases in between. CDR3 coding DNA: TGCGCCAGCAGCATAGGGACATCGGACACTGAAGCTTTCTTT. Translating gives CASSIGTSDTEAFF.

A few counts support this clonotype. The chain employs TRBV27 and TRBJ1-3; D uncertain. Germline V gives CDR1 MNHEY, CDR2 SMNVEV (reference sequence). This CDR3 has 13 amino acids. Deletions cut 2 bases from V and 2 bases from J, with 4 bases between. The CDR3 DNA is TGTGCCAGCAGTTTAGACGCTGGAAACACCATATATTTT. This gives the protein CASSLDAGNTIYF.

The rearrangement links TRBV30 to TRBJ2-7; the match to TRBD2 covers 7 bases. CDR3 length: 13 residues. Losses at the gene ends were 0 bases for V and 6 bases for J; bases not matched to a gene: 5. CDR1 is GTSNPN and CDR2 is SVGIG in the germline V gene (reference sequence). This CDR3 is CAWSVDGTTEQYF. As DNA, the CDR3 is TGTGCCTGGAGTGTAGATGGGACTACCGAGCAGTACTTC.

Of note for this clonotype: Given a much more abundant clone one base away, this may be a read error. A read error is likely, as this CDR3 ends without the conserved phenylalanine or tryptophan. The gene calls are TRBV10-2 and TRBJ1-1, with 7 nucleotides matching TRBD1. V was clipped by 2 bases and J by 4 bases; unmatched bases: 10. The CDR3 extends over 16 amino acids. Per the germline V gene, CDR1 is WSHSY and CDR2 is SAAADI. The CDR3 loop reads CASSEGLGGGGTEAFV. As DNA, the CDR3 is TGCGCCAGCAGTGAGGGGTTAGGGGGCGGCGGCACTGAAGCTTTCGTT.

In DNA, the CDR3 is TGTGCCAGCAGCCAACCTGGGACAGCCTCCTACGAGCAGTACTTC. Its translation: CASSQPGTASYEQYF. This chain uses TRBV3-1 with TRBJ2-7; TRBD1 matches 7 bases. The CDR3 runs to 15 residues. V was clipped by 2 bases and J by 0 bases; unmatched bases: 4. CDR1 is LGHDT, CDR2 YNNKEL, per germline (reference sequence).

There are many counts of this clonotype. The gene calls are TRBV10-1 and TRBJ1-1; the D is unclear. CDR1 is WNHNN, CDR2 SYGVQD, per germline (reference sequence). The CDR3 runs 12 residues. Trimming removed 4 bases at V and 9 bases at J, with 12 bases between. The CDR3 protein is CASSVSLSQAFF. The CDR3, as DNA: TGCGCCAGCAGTGTCTCACTCAGCCAAGCTTTCTTT.

This clonotype occurred a few times. CDR3 sequence reads: CASSVDVTGANSPLHF. The DNA for the CDR3 is TGTGCCAGCAGCGTAGATGTTACAGGGGCGAATTCACCCCTCCACTTT. The chain recombines TRBV9 with TRBJ1-6; 7 positions match TRBD1. With 0 bases clipped from V and 7 bases from J, the junction kept 7 bases outside the gene matches. Germline lookup yields CDR1 SGDLS and CDR2 YYNGEE. The CDR3 has 16 amino acids.

This clonotype showed up many times. The chain is built from TRBV11-2 and TRBJ2-3; the match to TRBD2 covers 11 bases. Germline V gene sequence: CDR1 SGHAT, CDR2 FQNNGV. This CDR3 comprises 16 residues. V lost 1 base to trimming and J lost 1 base; unmatched junction nucleotides: 1. CDR3 sequence reads: CASSLGLAGRTDTQYF. The CDR3 DNA reads as TGTGCCAGCAGCTTAGGACTAGCGGGACGCACAGATACGCAGTATTTT.

This clonotype has ten or more counts. The V call is TRBV5-1, the J call TRBJ2-7; 10 nucleotides agree with TRBD1. Germline V lookup: CDR1 SGHRS, CDR2 YFSETQ. V trimming: 0 bases; J trimming: 4 bases; junction bases outside the gene matches: 7. This CDR3 contains 16 residues. CDR3 nucleotide sequence: TGCGCCAGCAGCTTGGGGCCCCCGGGACAGGGGTACGAGCAGTACTTC. It codes for CASSLGPPGQGYEQYF. Using reference TRBV5-1 and TRBJ2-7 for the parts outside the CDR3, the full variable domain is KAGVTQTPRYLIKTRGQQVTLSCSPISGHRSVSWYQQTPGQGLQFLFEYFSETQRNKGNFPGRFSGRQFSNSRSEMNVSTLELGDSALYLCASSLGPPGQGYEQYFGPGTRLTVT.

This clonotype was found a few times. V gene TRBV3-1 combines with J gene TRBJ2-2, with D unresolved. The germline V gene encodes CDR1 LGHDT and CDR2 YNNKEL (reference sequence). The CDR3 has 12 residues. The germline V and J ends were trimmed by 1 base and 16 bases, with 13 bases remaining between them. CDR3 amino acids: CASSQALGKEFF. CDR3 DNA sequence: TGTGCCAGCAGCCAAGCTCTAGGGAAGGAGTTTTTT.

This clonotype was recorded at least ten times. The chain has TRBV19 and TRBJ2-2; 7 bases agree with TRBD1. The CDR3 runs to 16 residues. CDR1 is LNHDA, CDR2 SQIVND, per germline (reference sequence). Trimming took 6 bases from V and 4 from J; bases not matched to a gene: 11. The CDR3 here is CASRKPSGGVTGELFF. The CDR3 DNA is TGTGCCAGTAGGAAGCCGTCAGGGGGAGTCACCGGGGAGCTGTTTTTT.

In its sample, this clonotype was seen many times. The V and J genes are TRBV29-1 and TRBJ2-2; D might be TRBD1 (5 bases). The CDR3 spans 13 residues. The V and J ends lost 3 bases and 1 base respectively, with 6 bases between them. From germline, CDR1 is SQVTM and CDR2 ANQGSEA. The CDR3 region has the DNA TGCAGCGTTGATACAGGGAACACCGGGGAGCTGTTTTTT. Translating gives CSVDTGNTGELFF.

This clonotype was seen only a few times. The rearrangement joins TRBV5-1 to TRBJ2-7; D perhaps matches TRBD1 (7 bases). This CDR3 region has 16 residues. Trimming shortened V by 2 bases and J by 1 base, and 16 bases separated the two germline ends. The germline gives CDR1 SGHRS, CDR2 YFSETQ. The CDR3 DNA reads as TGCGCCAGCAGCTTCAAGGAGGGGGCGATTTCCTACGAGCAGTACTTC. Protein sequence: CASSFKEGAISYEQYF.

This clonotype has just a few counts. The chain couples TRBV7-9 to TRBJ2-4, with D perhaps matching TRBD1 or TRBD2 (7 bases each). Per germline, CDR1 SEHNR and CDR2 FQNEAQ (reference sequence). The CDR3 has 19 residues. V was cut by 4 bases and J by 3 bases, with 25 bases left in between. The CDR3 DNA is TGTGCCAGCAGCTACCCGGGGAGGGGGCTCGGGTCGGACAAAAACATTCAGTACTTC. Its protein is CASSYPGRGLGSDKNIQYF.

This clonotype has a count of ten or more. The chain has TRBV20-1 and TRBJ2-3, with TRBD2 as a possible D gene (6 bases). CDR3 size: 14 residues. Germline lookup yields CDR1 DFQATT and CDR2 SNEGSKA (reference sequence). With 3 bases removed from V and 4 bases from J, the gap between germline ends came to 14 bases. CDR3 in DNA: TGCAGTGCTAGGGCGCGGGGTAAGGCAGATACGCAGTATTTT. It is translated as CSARARGKADTQYF.

This chain connects TRBV28 to TRBJ2-3; 8 bases align to TRBD1. Trimming cost V 3 bases and J 2 bases; bases outside gene matches: 7. Germline V lookup: CDR1 MDHEN, CDR2 SYDVKM. This CDR3 contains 16 residues. CDR3 sequence reads: CASSFSGQETTDTQYF. The CDR3 DNA follows: TGTGCCAGCAGTTTCTCGGGACAGGAGACCACAGATACGCAGTATTTT.

This clonotype showed up many times. V gene TRBV12-3 or TRBV12-4 combines with J gene TRBJ1-1; no clear D gene. The germline V and J ends were trimmed by 7 bases and 10 bases, with 16 bases remaining between them. The CDR3 is 12 residues long. The CDR3 spells CASIGRRGGAFF. In DNA form, the CDR3 reads TGTGCCAGCATCGGAAGGCGGGGAGGAGCTTTCTTT.

The chain couples TRBV2 to TRBJ1-5, with 7 bases fitting TRBD1. The J segment lost 5 bases and the V segment lost 6 bases, leaving 4 bases of the junction unmatched. This CDR3 spans 13 amino acids. CDR1 and CDR2 (germline): SNHLY, FYNNEI. CDR3 in DNA: TGTGCCAGCAGCGGAACAGGGGATCAGCCCCAGCATTTT. It encodes CASSGTGDQPQHF. Combining the CDR3 with reference TRBV2 and TRBJ1-5 gives the whole variable domain EPEVTQTPSHQVTQMGQEVILRCVPISNHLYFYWYRQILGQKVEFLVSFYNNEISEKSEIFDDQFSVERPDGSNFTLKIRSTKLEDSAMYFCASSGTGDQPQHFGDGTRLSIL.

This clonotype was seen repeatedly, ten times or more. The V call is TRBV28, the J call TRBJ2-2, with 10 bases aligning to TRBD1. V gave up 4 bases and J gave up 6 bases; unmatched junction bases: 5. The CDR3 extends over 15 amino acids. Looked up from germline, CDR1 is MDHEN and CDR2 is SYDVKM. CDR3 residues: CASSSDRGESGELFF. CDR3 sequence (DNA): TGTGCCAGCAGTTCGGACAGGGGGGAATCCGGGGAGCTGTTTTTT.

Remarks on this clonotype: A much bigger clone sits one base away, suggesting this may be a read error. This chain connects TRBV12-3 or TRBV12-4 to TRBJ2-1; D remains ambiguous. The CDR3 contains 17 residues. The CDR3 DNA is TGTGCCGGCAGTTTAACGGCGGTTAGCCCTTTCTACAATGAGCAGTTCTTC. This codes for CAGSLTAVSPFYNEQFF.